These 12 T cell receptor beta chains were all obtained from the same sample, sequenced in a study of cytomegalovirus exposure and HLA in healthy donors. PCR involved 60 Vbeta and 13 Jbeta primers. Assay: immunoSEQ multiplex PCR; the TCRdb copy retains only in-frame clones and omits some. The sample lists under 200,000 clones; roughly 80% were seen once. The sequenced sample consisted of PBMCs. Receptors originate from a male donor in good health and CMV-seronegative.

The chain combines TRBV19 with TRBJ2-3; D is possibly TRBD2 (6 bases). V lost 4 bases and J 10 bases, leaving 15 bases between the germline ends. Germline V gene data show CDR1 as LNHDA and CDR2 as SQIVND (reference sequence). This CDR3 comprises 13 residues. The CDR3 DNA follows: TGTGCCAGTAGTAGTCCCGTACTAGCAGCGCAGTATTTT. Its protein product is CASSSPVLAAQYF.

This rearrangement joins TRBV7-9 to TRBJ2-7; D remains ambiguous. CDR1 is SEHNR, CDR2 FQNEAQ, per germline (reference sequence). With 3 bases removed from V and 6 bases from J, the gap between germline ends came to 9 bases. This CDR3 is 12 amino acids long. In DNA, the CDR3 is TGTGCCAGCAGCTTGAGCGAAATCGAGCAGTACTTC. Translation gives CASSLSEIEQYF.

This rearrangement joins TRBV5-5 to TRBJ1-1, with 8 bases matching TRBD1. The CDR3 consists of 14 residues. Germline V lookup: CDR1 SGHKS, CDR2 YYEKEE (reference sequence). Unmatched junction bases numbered 6, after V lost 3 bases and J lost 5 bases. CDR3 DNA: TGTGCCAGCAGCTCGACAGGGGATGTAACTGAAGCTTTCTTT. Protein: CASSSTGDVTEAFF.

In the case of this clone: Other DNA sequences from this sample encode an identical CDR3 as well. The genes are TRBV15 and TRBJ1-3; possibly TRBD1 for D (6 bases). The V end was cut by 5 bases, the J end by 4 bases, with 9 bases between. Germline V CDR1 and CDR2: LNHNV, YYDKDF (reference sequence). The CDR3 is made up of 13 amino acids. This CDR3 is CATSLQGGNTIYF. As DNA, the CDR3 is TGTGCCACCAGCTTACAGGGAGGAAACACCATATATTTT.

The chain couples TRBV4-1 to TRBJ2-5, with D possibly TRBD2 on 7 matching bases. Deletions cut 1 base from V and 4 bases from J, with 16 bases between. The CDR3 sequence is 16 residues long. Per germline, CDR1 MGHRA and CDR2 YSYEKL. The CDR3 DNA sequence: TGCGCCAGCAGCCAAGTACGGGGGCGGGGGCGAGAGACCCAGTACTTC. This translates into CASSQVRGRGRETQYF.

The V gene is TRBV7-6, the J gene TRBJ2-5, with D perhaps matching TRBD1 (6 bases). The V and J ends lost 1 base and 5 bases respectively, with 11 bases between them. Germline CDR1 and CDR2: SGHVS and FNYEAQ. The CDR3 is made up of 14 amino acids. CDR3 in amino acids: CASSLGTARETQYF. CDR3 DNA: TGTGCCAGCAGCTTAGGGACAGCACGGGAGACCCAGTACTTC.

This chain links TRBV2 with TRBJ2-1; D is unresolved. V lost 5 bases and J lost 8, with 7 bases in between. CDR1 and CDR2 from the germline V gene are SNHLY and FYNNEI. CDR3 length: 11 amino acids. The DNA of the CDR3 is TGTGCCAGCAGTTATTCCCATGAGCAGTTCTTC. Encoded protein: CASSYSHEQFF. The full variable domain, its missing parts supplied by reference TRBV2 and TRBJ2-1, is EPEVTQTPSHQVTQMGQEVILRCVPISNHLYFYWYRQILGQKVEFLVSFYNNEISEKSEIFDDQFSVERPDGSNFTLKIRSTKLEDSAMYFCASSYSHEQFFGPGTRLTVL.

The rearrangement joins TRBV5-1 to TRBJ1-2; 9 nucleotides match TRBD1. The CDR3 spans 17 residues. Per germline, CDR1 SGHRS and CDR2 YFSETQ. V lost 0 bases and J lost 5; bases outside the gene matches: 11. This chain's CDR3 is CASSLDFGTGSNYGYTF. CDR3 coding DNA: TGCGCCAGCAGCTTGGATTTCGGGACAGGGAGTAATTATGGCTACACCTTC.

V and J are TRBV19 and TRBJ2-7; D is possibly TRBD2 (6 bases). CDR1 LNHDA and CDR2 SQIVND come from the germline V gene (reference sequence). The length of the CDR3 is 14 residues. The V and J ends lost 4 bases and 3 bases respectively, with 13 bases between them. The chain's CDR3 is CASSRERGGYEQYF. The CDR3 nucleotides are TGTGCCAGTAGTAGGGAGAGGGGAGGCTACGAGCAGTACTTC.

J is TRBJ1-6 and V is TRBV14, with 7 bases matching TRBD1. The CDR3 spans 17 residues. Germline CDR1 is SGHDN and CDR2 is FVKESK. The junction had 16 bases not matched to a gene; V was cut back by 2 bases and J by 12 bases. The CDR3: CASSQLKSTGHVLPLHF. The CDR3 DNA sequence: TGTGCCAGCAGCCAATTAAAGTCGACAGGGCACGTCTTACCCCTCCACTTT.

The chain uses TRBV27 and TRBJ1-1; D is uncertain. Germline assignment: CDR1 MNHEY and CDR2 SMNVEV (reference sequence). The CDR3 length is 15 residues. V was pared by 5 bases and J by 1 base, with 14 bases between. Here the CDR3 reads CASSLGEGANTEAFF. The CDR3 coding sequence is TGTGCCAGCAGTCTAGGAGAGGGAGCGAACACTGAAGCTTTCTTT.

This rearrangement joins TRBV7-8 to TRBJ2-5; D is ambiguous. Germline V gene lookup returns CDR1 SGHVS and CDR2 FQNEAQ. Trimming took off 3 bases at V and 1 base at J, with 12 bases between the two ends. This CDR3 contains 15 residues. CDR3 DNA sequence: TGTGCCAGCAGCTTGGCACACACACCCCAAGAGACCCAGTACTTC. Amino acid sequence: CASSLAHTPQETQYF. The full variable domain, completed using reference TRBV7-8 and TRBJ2-5, is GAGVSQSPRYKVAKRGQDVALRCDPISGHVSLFWYQQALGQGPEFLTYFQNEAQLDKSGLPSDRFFAERPEGSVSTLKIQRTQQEDSAVYLCASSLAHTPQETQYFGPGTRLLVL.